This paragraph reports one TCR beta chain. The sample is drawn from a study of CD8 T cells in Susac syndrome. CDR3 length equals 14 residues. The J segment lost 3 bases and the V segment lost 4 bases, leaving 6 bases of the junction unmatched. Germline V CDR1 and CDR2: KGHSH, LQKENI. It was with random hexamers that about 0.45 to 1 ug RNA was reverse transcribed. MiXCR, run by TCRdb on the immunoSEQ multiplex PCR reads, gives a single entry per CDR3 protein. The sample contains 95,000 to 150,000 distinct CDR3 sequences, 94% of which appear only once. The clonotype comes from a human donor in good health. This chain uses TRBV18 with TRBJ2-7, with 7 bases identical to TRBD1. The source material was CD4+ T cells from PBMCs. The CDR3 DNA is TGTGCCAGCTCACTCCGGGACAGCGGCTACGAGCAGTACTTC. Protein: CASSLRDSGYEQYF.